The 16 T cell receptor beta chains below all came from one sample that was sequenced in a study of T cell responses to AZD1222 COVID-19 vaccine. Generated by immunoSEQ multiplex PCR, the TCRdb table keeps only in-frame clones and is missing some. Counted here are 110,000 or so clones, roughly 90% occurring once; the ten biggest clones make up over 15%. Sequenced material: peripheral blood, taken on day 0 of AZD1222 vaccination. These receptors originate from an adult in good health.

V gene TRBV11-3 combines with J gene TRBJ2-2; D not certain. The CDR3 has 16 residues. Germline V gene sequence: CDR1 SGHNT, CDR2 YENEEA. V was clipped by 4 bases and J by 0 bases, with 12 bases between them. Here the CDR3 DNA reads TGTGCCAGCAGCTCTCCGACTTATTCGAACACCGGGGAGCTGTTTTTT. Translating gives CASSSPTYSNTGELFF.

This clone was counted between two and nine times. The V gene is TRBV5-6, the J gene TRBJ1-5; 10 positions match TRBD1. Trimming took 4 bases from V and 7 from J; bases not matched to a gene: 8. Germline V gene data show CDR1 as SGHDT and CDR2 as YYEEEE. The CDR3 length is 15 residues. CDR3 sequence: CASSGRDRGGQPQHF. Written as DNA, the CDR3 is TGTGCCAGCAGCGGCCGGGACAGGGGTGGGCAGCCCCAGCATTTT.

This chain joins TRBV6-1 and TRBJ1-4; 8 bases line up with TRBD1. Germline lookup yields CDR1 MNHNS and CDR2 SASEGT. CDR3 length: 17 residues. Trimming removed 4 bases from V and 0 bases from J; junction bases left unmatched: 7. CDR3 bases: TGTGCCAGCAGTGTCTTCGACAGGGGAACAACTAATGAAAAACTGTTTTTT. Translation: CASSVFDRGTTNEKLFF.

The chain recombines TRBV6-6 with TRBJ1-2; D is uncertain. This CDR3 has 11 amino acids. Trimming left V 6 bases short and J 6 bases short, with 8 bases between. The germline V gene encodes CDR1 MNHNY and CDR2 SVGAGI (reference sequence). In DNA, the CDR3 is TGTGCCAGCAGCCTCGCGGATGGCTACACCTTC. It codes for CASSLADGYTF.

This rearrangement joins TRBV5-1 to TRBJ1-1, with TRBD1 matching 11 bases. The V segment lost 4 bases and the J segment 5 bases; nucleotides outside the gene matches: 4. The CDR3 spans 14 residues. The germline gives CDR1 SGHRS, CDR2 YFSETQ. The DNA of the CDR3 is TGCGCCAGCAGCGGGACAGGGGGTGTTACTGAAGCTTTCTTT. Its protein product is CASSGTGGVTEAFF.

This chain uses TRBV11-3 with TRBJ2-2; 14 nucleotides match TRBD2. Germline lookup yields CDR1 SGHNT and CDR2 YENEEA. J lost 8 bases, V lost 2 bases, and 7 bases had no gene match. The CDR3 is made up of 17 amino acids. CDR3 in DNA: TGTGCCAGCAGCTTACTCCCTGGGACTAGCGGGAGTGGGGAGCTGTTTTTT. Residues: CASSLLPGTSGSGELFF.

The V gene is TRBV28, the J gene TRBJ2-7; a possible D gene is TRBD2 (7 bases). CDR3 size: 16 residues. Germline loops: CDR1 MDHEN, CDR2 SYDVKM. The V and J ends lost 5 bases and 2 bases respectively, with 19 bases between them. The CDR3 DNA sequence: TGTGCCAGCAGTCCCATTGGGAGGGGGTACCCCTACGAGCAGTACTTC. Encoded protein: CASSPIGRGYPYEQYF.

This clone was seen once. The chain combines TRBV6-2 or TRBV6-3 with TRBJ1-2; D gene ambiguous. The CDR3 runs 12 residues. V was clipped by 3 bases and J by 3 bases, with 5 bases between them. CDR1 and CDR2 (germline): MNHEY, SVGEGT. CDR3 sequence: CASSYPDYGYTF. The CDR3 DNA follows: TGTGCCAGCAGTTATCCCGACTATGGCTACACCTTC.

This clone came up once. The genes are TRBV4-1 and TRBJ1-4; TRBD1 agrees at 8 bases. The CDR3 has 14 amino acids. The J segment lost 6 bases and the V segment lost 3 bases, leaving 3 bases of the junction unmatched. The germline V gene encodes CDR1 MGHRA and CDR2 YSYEKL. CDR3 sequence (DNA): TGCGCCAGCAGCCAGACAGGGGCCTATGAAAAACTGTTTTTT. This codes for CASSQTGAYEKLFF.

The chain couples TRBV12-3 or TRBV12-4 to TRBJ2-3; perhaps TRBD2 as D (6 bases). The CDR3 covers 13 residues. V was cut by 5 bases and J by 8 bases, with 14 bases left in between. CDR3 sequence reads: CASSTWTGGTQYF. The CDR3, as DNA: TGTGCCAGCAGTACCTGGACCGGGGGTACGCAGTATTTT.

The genes are TRBV3-1 (or the pseudogene TRBV3-2) and TRBJ2-6, with 8 bases fitting TRBD2. Trimming cost V 2 bases and J 0 bases; bases outside gene matches: 6. Germline values: CDR1 LGHDT, CDR2 YNNKEL (reference sequence). The CDR3 spans 18 residues. As DNA, the CDR3 is TGTGCCAGCAGCCAAAGTGGCGGACTAGCCTCTGGGGCCAACGTCCTGACTTTC. It encodes CASSQSGGLASGANVLTF.

As to this clone: The same CDR3 also results from other DNA sequences found in this sample. The rearrangement joins TRBV5-1 to TRBJ2-7; the match to TRBD2 covers 9 bases. CDR1 and CDR2 (germline): SGHRS, YFSETQ. The CDR3 extends over 14 amino acids. V shed 2 bases, J shed 2 bases, and the junction held 2 bases outside the gene matches. The CDR3 DNA is TGCGCCAGCAGCTTTAGCGGGGGTCCCTACGAGCAGTACTTC. Translating it yields CASSFSGGPYEQYF.

The rearrangement uses TRBV7-9 and TRBJ2-1, with TRBD2 matching over 8 bases. There are 13 residues in the CDR3. Germline CDR1 is SEHNR and CDR2 is FQNEAQ (reference sequence). Trimming removed 7 bases from V and 9 bases from J; junction bases left unmatched: 8. CDR3 sequence: CASTTGGGVEQFF. The DNA of the CDR3 is TGTGCCAGCACCACGGGAGGGGGGGTTGAGCAGTTCTTC.

CDR3 in DNA: TGTGCCAGCAGCTTCGCTCGGGGAGGGGAGCAGTTCTTC. This gives the protein CASSFARGGEQFF. The rearrangement uses TRBV12-3 or TRBV12-4 and TRBJ2-1, with 7 bases aligning to TRBD2. J was trimmed by 10 bases and V by 6 bases; bases with no gene match: 9. The CDR3 consists of 13 residues.

The gene calls are TRBV11-2 and TRBJ2-7, with unresolved D. The CDR3 covers 14 residues. The germline gives CDR1 SGHAT, CDR2 FQNNGV. The V gene lost 1 base and the J gene lost 0 bases, with 7 bases spanning the gap. The CDR3 spells CASSLGPSSYEQYF. DNA of the CDR3: TGTGCCAGCAGCTTAGGACCCAGCTCCTACGAGCAGTACTTC.

The rearrangement joins TRBV7-2 to TRBJ1-1; D is perhaps TRBD1 (6 bases). The germline gives CDR1 SGHTA, CDR2 FQGNSA. V shed 5 bases and J shed 10 bases, with 20 bases lying between them. This CDR3 region has 14 residues. CDR3 residues: CASSLFIRGDGAFF. The CDR3 nucleotides are TGTGCCAGCAGCCTCTTCATCAGGGGAGACGGAGCTTTCTTT.